These 12 T cell receptor beta chains were all obtained from the same sample, sequenced in a study of blood T cell repertoires in COVID-19. Some clones are missing from TCRdb's copy, which holds only in-frame ones; the method was immunoSEQ multiplex PCR. The sample carries 200,000 or so clones, 80% to 90% recorded once. Sample: PBMCs or T cells enriched from blood (not recorded which). All receptors come from a woman under 30 in a cohort exposed to, infected with or recovered from COVID-19 (not recorded which).

The V gene is TRBV13, the J gene TRBJ2-7; TRBD2 matches 9 bases. Germline V gene lookup returns CDR1 PRHDT and CDR2 FYEKMQ (reference sequence). After removal of 2 bases from V and 4 bases from J, the junction contained 12 bases not matched to a gene. This CDR3 comprises 17 residues. The DNA for the CDR3 is TGTGCCAGCAGCTTAACCCCCGTAAGAGCGGGGGGATACGAGCAGTACTTC. It encodes CASSLTPVRAGGYEQYF. Using reference TRBV13 and TRBJ2-7 for the parts outside the CDR3, the full variable domain is AAGVIQSPRHLIKEKRETATLKCYPIPRHDTVYWYQQGPGQDPQFLISFYEKMQSDKGSIPDRFSAQQFSDYHSELNMSSLELGDSALYFCASSLTPVRAGGYEQYFGPGTRLTVT.

This chain uses TRBV18 with TRBJ1-5; 8 nucleotides match TRBD1. CDR3 length equals 18 residues. The V gene's germline CDR1 is KGHSH and CDR2 LQKENI. After removal of 6 bases from V and 5 bases from J, the junction contained 18 bases not matched to a gene. As DNA, the CDR3 is TGTGCCAGCTCGCTCGAGGGGTCCGGGACAGGAATCGATCAGCCCCAGCATTTT. Its translation is CASSLEGSGTGIDQPQHF.

The table lists this clone with a count of one. The chain couples TRBV10-3 to TRBJ2-3, with 7 bases matching TRBD2. This CDR3 comprises 15 residues. CDR1 is ENHRY and CDR2 is SYGVKD in the germline V gene. Trimming removed 2 bases from V and 2 bases from J; junction bases left unmatched: 4. CDR3 nucleotide sequence: TGTGCCATCAGTGAGAGAACTAGCGACACAGATACGCAGTATTTT. Translated, it gives CAISERTSDTDTQYF.

J is TRBJ1-1 and V is TRBV4-1; D is perhaps TRBD1 (5 bases). CDR1 and CDR2 (germline): MGHRA, YSYEKL. CDR3 length: 16 residues. The V gene lost 1 base and the J gene lost 3 bases, with 15 bases spanning the gap. CDR3 bases: TGCGCCAGCAGCCAAGGGCGAAGGTCGGGGGACACTGAAGCTTTCTTT. Its translation: CASSQGRRSGDTEAFF.

The chain links TRBV7-3 to TRBJ1-1; a possible D gene is TRBD1 (6 bases). This CDR3 has 14 amino acids. V lost 5 bases, J lost 0 bases, and 10 bases lay in between. Germline V gene data show CDR1 as SGHTA and CDR2 as FQGTGA. The DNA of the CDR3 is TGTGCCAGCAGCCAGGACAGTGTGAACACTGAAGCTTTCTTT. Its translation: CASSQDSVNTEAFF.

This chain links TRBV7-3 with TRBJ1-1; no reliable D call. The CDR3 extends over 14 amino acids. The ends were cut back, 5 bases at V and 2 bases at J, with 12 bases in the middle. Germline V lookup: CDR1 SGHTA, CDR2 FQGTGA. CDR3 in DNA: TGTGCCAGCAGCCCCGGACTGATAAACACTGAAGCTTTCTTT. It is translated as CASSPGLINTEAFF.

The gene calls are TRBV6-4 and TRBJ2-2, with 10 bases identical to TRBD2. Trimming removed 0 bases from V and 4 bases from J; junction bases left unmatched: 5. The CDR3 loop spans 17 amino acids. Per the germline V gene, CDR1 is MRHNA and CDR2 is SNTAGT. The CDR3 sequence is CASSDSGLAGVTGELFF. The CDR3 nucleotides read TGTGCCAGCAGTGACTCTGGGCTAGCGGGAGTCACCGGGGAGCTGTTTTTT.

This rearrangement joins TRBV24-1 to TRBJ2-1, with a tentative D call TRBD2 (5 bases). Germline loops: CDR1 KGHDR, CDR2 SFDVKD. V gave up 4 bases and J gave up 4 bases, with 13 bases separating them. This CDR3 spans 15 amino acids. The CDR3 coding sequence is TGTGCCACCAGTGACCTACTTGGCGGGTACAATGAGCAGTTCTTC. Translated: CATSDLLGGYNEQFF.

CDR3 protein: CASSLGIQGDYEKLFF. The CDR3 DNA sequence: TGCGCCAGCAGCTTGGGCATACAGGGTGACTATGAAAAACTGTTTTTT. The chain has TRBV5-1 and TRBJ1-4, with D possibly TRBD1 on 6 matching bases. The CDR3 contains 16 residues. Trimming pared 0 bases from V and 6 bases from J, leaving 15 bases between. Germline CDR1 reads SGHRS; CDR2 reads YFSETQ.

The chain combines TRBV30 with TRBJ1-1, with TRBD1 identical over 7 bases. The CDR3 has 15 amino acids. The trim removed 2 bases at V and 4 bases at J, leaving 10 bases unmatched. The germline gives CDR1 GTSNPN, CDR2 SVGIG (reference sequence). The CDR3 protein is CAWSPRGWRITEAFF. In nucleotides, the CDR3 is TGTGCCTGGAGTCCCAGGGGGTGGCGGATCACTGAAGCTTTCTTT.

The J gene is TRBJ2-5, the V gene TRBV6-6; 8 nucleotides match TRBD2. Germline assignment: CDR1 MNHNY and CDR2 SVGAGI (reference sequence). The CDR3 length is 13 residues. V trimming: 6 bases; J trimming: 4 bases; junction bases outside the gene matches: 4. CDR3 amino acids: CASRSGGAETQYF. The CDR3 DNA follows: TGTGCCAGCAGATCCGGGGGGGCAGAGACCCAGTACTTC.

The chain joins TRBV3-1 (or the pseudogene TRBV3-2) to TRBJ2-5; 13 nucleotides match TRBD2. There are 19 residues in the CDR3. Losses at the gene ends were 0 bases for V and 2 bases for J; bases not matched to a gene: 9. Germline V CDR1 and CDR2: LGHDT, YNNKEL (reference sequence). CDR3 sequence reads: CASSQDLPRLAGGQETQYF. The DNA of the CDR3 is TGTGCCAGCAGCCAAGATCTCCCCAGACTAGCGGGGGGACAAGAGACCCAGTACTTC.